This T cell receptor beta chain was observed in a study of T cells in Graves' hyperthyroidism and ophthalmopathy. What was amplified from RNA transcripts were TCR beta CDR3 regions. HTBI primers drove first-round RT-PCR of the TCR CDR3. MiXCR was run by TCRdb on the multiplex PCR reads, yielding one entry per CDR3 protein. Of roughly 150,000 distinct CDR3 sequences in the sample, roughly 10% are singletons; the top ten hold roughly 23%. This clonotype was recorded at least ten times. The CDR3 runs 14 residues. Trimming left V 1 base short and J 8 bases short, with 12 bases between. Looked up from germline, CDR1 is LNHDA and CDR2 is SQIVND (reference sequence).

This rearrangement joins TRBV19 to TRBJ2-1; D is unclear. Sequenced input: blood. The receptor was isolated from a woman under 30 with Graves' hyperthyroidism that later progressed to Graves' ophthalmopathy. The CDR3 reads CASSIVIDRDEQFF. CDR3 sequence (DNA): TGTGCCAGTAGTATAGTTATAGATAGAGATGAGCAGTTCTTC.